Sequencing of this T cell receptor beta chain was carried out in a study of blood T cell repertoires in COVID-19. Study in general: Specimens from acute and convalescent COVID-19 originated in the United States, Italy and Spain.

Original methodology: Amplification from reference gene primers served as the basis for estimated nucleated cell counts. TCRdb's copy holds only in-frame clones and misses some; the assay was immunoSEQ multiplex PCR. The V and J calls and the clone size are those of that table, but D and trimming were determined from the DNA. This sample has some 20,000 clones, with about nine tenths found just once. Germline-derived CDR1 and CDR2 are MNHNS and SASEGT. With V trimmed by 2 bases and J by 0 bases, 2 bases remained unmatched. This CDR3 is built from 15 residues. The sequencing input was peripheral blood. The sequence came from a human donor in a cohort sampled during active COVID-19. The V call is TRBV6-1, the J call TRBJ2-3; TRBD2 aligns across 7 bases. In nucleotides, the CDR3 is TGTGCCAGCAGTGAATTTAGCGGGAGCACAGATACGCAGTATTTT. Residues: CASSEFSGSTDTQYF.